Listed below are T cell receptor beta chains from one sample, sequenced in a study of post-analysis software for immune sequencing data. TCRdb fed the PCR reads into MiXCR, producing one record per CDR3 protein. The sample includes more than 450,000 distinct CDR3 sequences, around 44% of them seen just once. Sequencing was done on a sample of blood. These receptors originate from a girl between 10 and 17 years old with multiple sclerosis. Each CDR3 is given with its conserved first and last residue. D genes are given only for firm matches. For some rows the clone size is stated as once, few or many, or as a class when expanded; others skip it.

v_call	clone_size	j_call	d_call	cdr3_aa	cdr3_nt
TRBV12-3/TRBV12-4	.	TRBJ2-1	TRBD2	CASSPAFSGTSGYNEQFF	TGTGCCAGCAGTCCCGCTTTTTCCGGGACTAGCGGATACAATGAGCAGTTCTTC
TRBV7-6	.	TRBJ1-6	.	CASSLARVNSPLHF	TGTGCCAGCAGCTTAGCCAGGGTAAATTCACCCCTCCACTTT
TRBV5-1	.	TRBJ2-5	.	CASSFPSRGETQYF	TGCGCCAGCAGCTTCCCCAGCCGGGGGGAGACCCAGTACTTC
TRBV5-5	few	TRBJ1-5	.	CASSLLYRMGQPQHF	TGTGCCAGCAGCTTGTTGTACAGGATGGGGCAGCCCCAGCATTTT
TRBV7-2	.	TRBJ2-5	.	CASSLEDGALVTQYF	TGTGCTAGCAGCTTAGAAGACGGGGCCCTTGTGACCCAGTACTTC
TRBV5-1	few	TRBJ2-1	TRBD2	CASKTSGGANNEQFF	TGCGCCAGCAAGACGAGCGGGGGGGCCAACAATGAGCAGTTCTTC
TRBV3-1	.	TRBJ2-1	.	CASSQEAPPTTFF	TGTGCCAGCAGCCAAGAAGCGCCGCCGACCACGTTCTTC
TRBV29-1	.	TRBJ1-1	TRBD1	CSVEVRQGGTEAFF	TGCAGCGTTGAAGTGCGACAGGGGGGCACTGAAGCTTTCTTT
TRBV5-3	few	TRBJ1-1	.	CARRRKTGTEAFF	TGTGCCAGAAGGCGGAAGACGGGTACTGAAGCTTTCTTT
TRBV20-1	.	TRBJ2-3	.	CSPSGFSTDTQYF	TGCAGTCCTTCCGGCTTTAGCACAGATACGCAGTATTTT
TRBV10-1	.	TRBJ2-7	TRBD1	CASSEGTGTYEQYF	TGCGCCAGCAGTGAGGGGACAGGGACCTACGAGCAGTACTTC
TRBV27	.	TRBJ2-1	.	CASSLVLGGHNEQFF	TGTGCCAGCAGTTTAGTTCTGGGCGGTCACAATGAGCAGTTCTTC
TRBV20-1	.	TRBJ2-3	.	CSAPRSTRDTQYF	TGCAGTGCTCCTCGGTCGACCCGGGATACGCAGTATTTT
TRBV20-1	few	TRBJ2-1	TRBD2	CSARSAAGNEQFF	TGCAGTGCTAGGAGCGCAGCGGGAAATGAGCAGTTCTTC
TRBV15	.	TRBJ1-1	TRBD1	CATSRNRGGTEAFF	TGTGCCACCAGCAGAAACAGGGGAGGGACTGAAGCTTTCTTT
TRBV28	.	TRBJ2-7	.	CATRKGEQYF	TGTGCCACCCGAAAGGGCGAGCAGTACTTC
TRBV6-5	.	TRBJ2-7	TRBD1	CASRKTGAYEQYF	TGTGCCAGCAGAAAGACAGGGGCCTACGAGCAGTACTTC
TRBV6-2/TRBV6-3	once	TRBJ2-7	TRBD2	CAGSAGGGDSYEQYF	TGTGCCGGCAGCGCGGGCGGGGGGGACTCCTACGAGCAGTACTTC